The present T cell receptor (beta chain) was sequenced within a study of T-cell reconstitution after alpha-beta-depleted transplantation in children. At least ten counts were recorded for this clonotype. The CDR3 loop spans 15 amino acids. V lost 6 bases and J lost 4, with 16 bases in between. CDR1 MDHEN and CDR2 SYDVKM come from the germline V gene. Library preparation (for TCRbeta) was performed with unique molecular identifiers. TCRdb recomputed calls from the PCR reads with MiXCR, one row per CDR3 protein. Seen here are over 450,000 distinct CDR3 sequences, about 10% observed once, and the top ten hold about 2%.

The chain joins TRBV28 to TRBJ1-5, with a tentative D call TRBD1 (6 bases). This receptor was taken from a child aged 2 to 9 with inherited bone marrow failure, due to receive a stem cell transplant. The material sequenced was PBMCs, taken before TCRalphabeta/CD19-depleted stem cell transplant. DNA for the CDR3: TGTGCCAGCAGGCTAAACAGGGACCCAAATCAGCCCCAGCATTTT. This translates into CASRLNRDPNQPQHF.